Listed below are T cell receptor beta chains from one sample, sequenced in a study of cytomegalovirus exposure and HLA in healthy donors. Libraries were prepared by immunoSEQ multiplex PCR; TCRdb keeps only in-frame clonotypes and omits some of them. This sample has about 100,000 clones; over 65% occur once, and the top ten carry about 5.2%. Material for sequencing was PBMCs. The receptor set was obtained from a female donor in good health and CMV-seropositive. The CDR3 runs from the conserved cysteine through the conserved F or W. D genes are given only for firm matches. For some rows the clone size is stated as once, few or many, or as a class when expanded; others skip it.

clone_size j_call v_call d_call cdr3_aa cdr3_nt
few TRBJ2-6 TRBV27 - CASRYPGANVLTF TGTGCCAGCCGCTATCCTGGGGCCAACGTCCTGACTTTC
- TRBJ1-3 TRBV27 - CALNVSGNTIYF TGTGCACTTAACGTCTCTGGAAACACCATATATTTT
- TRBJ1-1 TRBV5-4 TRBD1 CASSRTGGTEAFF TGTGCCAGCAGCCGGACAGGGGGCACTGAAGCTTTCTTT
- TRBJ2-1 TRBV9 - CASSVDVQTYNEQFF TGTGCCAGCAGCGTAGATGTACAAACCTACAATGAGCAGTTCTTC
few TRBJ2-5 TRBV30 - CAWAPPDVPGQYF TGTGCCTGGGCCCCTCCCGACGTTCCAGGACAGTACTTC
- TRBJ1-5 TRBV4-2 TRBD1 CASSQETTGGHQPQHF TGTGCCAGCAGCCAAGAAACGACAGGGGGCCATCAGCCCCAGCATTTT
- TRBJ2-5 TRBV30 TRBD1 CAWTAGTGPGQYF TGTGCCTGGACCGCAGGGACAGGTCCAGGCCAGTACTTC
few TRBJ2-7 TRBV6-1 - CASSDRGAGSYEQYF TGTGCCAGCAGTGATCGGGGGGCCGGCTCCTACGAGCAGTACTTC
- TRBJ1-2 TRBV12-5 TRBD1 CASGLVLGQGIGTHYGYTF TGTGCTAGTGGTTTGGTACTCGGACAGGGAATCGGTACACACTATGGCTACACCTTC
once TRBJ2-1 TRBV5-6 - CASSYTPGTLSYNEQFF TGTGCCAGCAGCTATACCCCCGGGACTCTATCCTACAATGAGCAGTTCTTC
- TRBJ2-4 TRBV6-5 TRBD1 CASSLQGANPKIQYF TGTGCCAGCAGTCTACAGGGGGCTAACCCTAAGATTCAGTACTTC
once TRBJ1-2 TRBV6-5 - CASSFGNGYTF TGTGCCAGCAGTTTCGGGAATGGCTACACCTTC
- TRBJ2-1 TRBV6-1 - CASRSYKTVQTGWFF TGTGCCAGCCGATCCTACAAGACAGTACAAACGGGTTGGTTCTTC
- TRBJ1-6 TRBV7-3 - CASSHTGFYNSPLHF TGTGCCAGCAGCCACACGGGTTTTTATAATTCACCCCTCCACTTT
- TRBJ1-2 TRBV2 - CASSESRNYGYTF TGTGCCAGCAGTGAATCGAGGAACTATGGCTACACCTTC
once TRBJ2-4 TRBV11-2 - CASSLGHRVAKNIQYF TGTGCCAGCAGCTTAGGTCACAGGGTAGCCAAAAACATTCAGTACTTC
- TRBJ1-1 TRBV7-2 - CASSLGGLNTEAFF TGTGCCAGCAGCTTGGGAGGCTTGAACACTGAAGCTTTCTTT
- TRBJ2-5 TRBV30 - CACSRTVQETQYF TGTGCCTGCAGCAGGACAGTTCAAGAGACCCAGTACTTC
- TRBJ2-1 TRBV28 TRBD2 CASGRTSGSFF TGTGCCAGCGGGAGGACTAGCGGGAGCTTCTTC
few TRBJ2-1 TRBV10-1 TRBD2 CASSEGGETSGIINEQFF TGCGCCAGCAGTGAAGGTGGGGAGACTAGCGGGATTATAAATGAGCAGTTCTTC
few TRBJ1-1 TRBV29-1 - CSPILQGNTEAFF TGCAGCCCCATACTACAGGGGAACACTGAAGCTTTCTTT
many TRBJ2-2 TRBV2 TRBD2 CASSEEASGIGSTGELFF TGTGCCAGCAGTGAAGAGGCTAGCGGGATAGGTAGCACCGGGGAGCTGTTTTTT
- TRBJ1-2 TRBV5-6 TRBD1 CASSPGQGSWGYTF TGTGCCAGCAGCCCCGGACAGGGGAGTTGGGGCTACACCTTC
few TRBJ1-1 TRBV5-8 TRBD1 CASSSGQGENTEAFF TGTGCCAGCAGCTCCGGACAGGGAGAGAACACTGAAGCTTTCTTT
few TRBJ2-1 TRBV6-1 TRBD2 CASSELAGSYNEQFF TGTGCCAGCAGTGAACTAGCGGGCTCCTACAATGAGCAGTTCTTC
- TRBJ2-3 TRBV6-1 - CASSEISAQYF TGTGCCAGCAGTGAAATCTCAGCGCAGTATTTT
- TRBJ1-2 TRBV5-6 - CASSFRGEDLYGYTF TGTGCCAGCAGCTTTCGAGGGGAGGACCTATATGGCTACACCTTC
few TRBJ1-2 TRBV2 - CASSRGDNYGYTF TGTGCCAGTTCCCGCGGGGATAACTATGGCTACACCTTC
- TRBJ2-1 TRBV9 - CASSVVGRSSYNEQFF TGTGCCAGCAGCGTAGTTGGCAGAAGCTCCTACAATGAGCAGTTCTTC
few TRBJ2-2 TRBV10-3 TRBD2 CALRTSEAGELFF TGTGCCCTCCGGACTAGCGAGGCCGGGGAGCTGTTTTTT
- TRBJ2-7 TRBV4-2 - CASSPELGRQKSSYEQYF TGTGCCAGCAGCCCTGAGCTGGGGCGACAGAAAAGCTCCTACGAGCAGTACTTC
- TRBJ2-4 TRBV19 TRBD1 CASSRRKGQQNIQYF TGTGCCAGTAGCCGACGCAAGGGACAGCAAAACATTCAGTACTTC
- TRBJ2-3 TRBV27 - CASSKDRFRTDTQYF TGTGCCAGCAGTAAAGACAGGTTCCGCACAGATACGCAGTATTTT
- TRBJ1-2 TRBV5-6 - CASSFGQNYGYTF TGTGCCAGCAGCTTTGGGCAGAACTATGGCTACACCTTC
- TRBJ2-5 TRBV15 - CATSMEQYSQETQYF TGTGCCACCAGCATGGAGCAATACTCTCAAGAGACCCAGTACTTC
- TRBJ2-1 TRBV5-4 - CASSLEGGSYNEQFF TGTGCCAGCAGCTTGGAAGGGGGTTCCTACAATGAGCAGTTCTTC
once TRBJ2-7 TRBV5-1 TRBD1 CASSSRQGPSYEQYF TGCGCCAGCAGCTCGAGACAGGGTCCTTCCTACGAGCAGTACTTC
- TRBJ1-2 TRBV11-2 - CASSLERLDYGYTF TGTGCCAGCAGCTTAGAGAGGCTTGACTATGGCTACACCTTC
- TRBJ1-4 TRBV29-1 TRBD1 CSVGQGEKLFF TGCAGCGTTGGACAGGGTGAAAAACTGTTTTTT
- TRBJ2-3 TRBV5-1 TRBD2 CASSLAGGGRTDTQYF TGCGCCAGCAGCTTGGCCGGGGGGGGTCGGACAGATACGCAGTATTTT
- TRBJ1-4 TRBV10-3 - CAISSSVGPNGGKLFF TGTGCCATCAGTTCCTCCGTCGGCCCTAACGGCGGAAAACTGTTTTTT
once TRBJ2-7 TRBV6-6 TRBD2 CASRTSGEVYEQYF TGTGCCAGCAGGACTAGCGGGGAAGTCTACGAGCAGTACTTC
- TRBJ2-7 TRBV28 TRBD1 CASSLSGGSYEQYF TGTGCCAGCAGTTTATCAGGGGGTTCTTACGAGCAGTACTTC
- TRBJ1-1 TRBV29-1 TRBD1 CSAPGGNTEAFF TGCAGCGCACCAGGGGGGAACACTGAAGCTTTCTTT
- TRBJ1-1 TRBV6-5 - CASSRTLRGNTEAFF TGTGCCAGCAGCCGTACCCTTAGGGGGAACACTGAAGCTTTCTTT
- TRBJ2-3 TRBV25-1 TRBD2 CASSEGSGLSTDTQYF TGTGCCAGCAGTGAGGGTAGCGGGCTGAGCACAGATACGCAGTATTTT
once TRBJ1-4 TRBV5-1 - CASSLDGRGGNEKLFF TGCGCCAGCAGCTTGGACGGAAGAGGGGGAAATGAAAAACTGTTTTTT
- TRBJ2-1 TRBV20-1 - CSANYNEQFF TGCAGTGCCAACTACAATGAGCAGTTCTTC
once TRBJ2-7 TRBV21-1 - CAKDRVQRKRGYEQYF TGTGCCAAAGACAGGGTTCAGCGGAAGAGAGGTTACGAGCAGTACTTC
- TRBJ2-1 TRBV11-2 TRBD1 CASSSTGISVAEQFF TGTGCCAGCAGCTCGACAGGGATTTCCGTCGCTGAGCAGTTCTTC
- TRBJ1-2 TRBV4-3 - CASSQEGDYNYGYTF TGCGCCAGCAGCCAAGAGGGAGACTATAACTATGGCTACACCTTC
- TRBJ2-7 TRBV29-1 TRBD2 CSAANSGRNHEQYF TGCAGCGCCGCCAATAGCGGGAGGAACCACGAGCAGTACTTC
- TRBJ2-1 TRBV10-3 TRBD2 CAIRDPTSGSLNEQFF TGTGCCATCAGGGATCCGACTAGCGGGAGTTTAAATGAGCAGTTCTTC